This is a list of T cell receptor beta chains from one sample in a study of blood T cell repertoires in COVID-19. Using immunoSEQ multiplex PCR, the repertoire was profiled, and TCRdb retains in-frame clones only, with some absent. The sample contains 200,000 to 300,000 clones, around 90% of which appear only once. Specimen: peripheral blood. All receptors come from a young man with COVID-19, enrolled during active disease. CDR3s include the opening cysteine and the closing phenylalanine or tryptophan. D genes are given only for firm matches. Where a row states a size, it is once, few, many or the class of an expanded clone; other rows omit it.

CDR3	size	V	D	J
CASSGDRYGYTF	NA	TRBV10-2	NA	TRBJ1-2
CASSGGVEKLFF	NA	TRBV6-5	NA	TRBJ1-4
CASSKWDGRGNQPQHF	once	TRBV21-1	NA	TRBJ1-5
CASRGGARYGYTF	NA	TRBV7-9	TRBD1	TRBJ1-2
CAATDGRRLNTEAFF	NA	TRBV6-5	NA	TRBJ1-1
CASRSTSGGQETQYF	few	TRBV11-2	TRBD2	TRBJ2-5
CASSLKGAATNTQYF	NA	TRBV5-1	TRBD1	TRBJ2-3
CASSLGLASSTDTQYF	NA	TRBV5-1	TRBD2	TRBJ2-3
CASSPTAYGYTF	NA	TRBV12-3/TRBV12-4	NA	TRBJ1-2
CASSSPRQAFYTF	NA	TRBV5-5	NA	TRBJ1-2
CAISDSDRENTEAFF	few	TRBV10-3	TRBD1	TRBJ1-1
CASSLGGPGLAGPPYEQYF	NA	TRBV11-3	TRBD2	TRBJ2-7
CSATDRRGYTF	NA	TRBV20-1	NA	TRBJ1-2
CASSFLAGAFSYEQYF	NA	TRBV27	TRBD2	TRBJ2-7
CASSSRSGNTIYF	NA	TRBV7-9	NA	TRBJ1-3
CVRSFPAFF	NA	TRBV7-5	NA	TRBJ1-1
CASSERPEIHRLAKNIQYF	NA	TRBV10-1	NA	TRBJ2-4
CASSLFRANEKLFF	NA	TRBV23-1	NA	TRBJ1-4
CASSLFTGPETQYF	NA	TRBV5-4	NA	TRBJ2-5
CAISAGTGYQPQHF	NA	TRBV10-3	TRBD1	TRBJ1-5
CASSILAGGPNEQFF	NA	TRBV19	TRBD2	TRBJ2-1
CASSPGPGGNTIYF	NA	TRBV5-5	NA	TRBJ1-3
CASSPDLGGYEQYF	NA	TRBV11-2	NA	TRBJ2-7
CASSLGRVGNTIYF	NA	TRBV11-2	NA	TRBJ1-3
CASSSGQGASEKLFF	NA	TRBV5-1	TRBD1	TRBJ1-4
CASSRQGYDSPLHF	NA	TRBV19	TRBD1	TRBJ1-6
CASSWSSRDRTNTEAFF	NA	TRBV7-9	TRBD1	TRBJ1-1
CASSLEVPGEKLFF	NA	TRBV7-2	NA	TRBJ1-4
CASSLGQAQNYGYTF	NA	TRBV5-1	NA	TRBJ1-2
CASSRQGGGTDTQYF	NA	TRBV7-3	TRBD1	TRBJ2-3
CASSYRPGSYEQYF	once	TRBV6-5	NA	TRBJ2-7
CASSQEDRERETQYF	NA	TRBV4-1	TRBD1	TRBJ2-5
CASSQGQVYSNQPQHF	once	TRBV23-1	TRBD1	TRBJ1-5
CASSQELRGGPYQETQYF	NA	TRBV4-2	TRBD2	TRBJ2-5
CASSLEGRGEKLFF	NA	TRBV11-3	NA	TRBJ1-4
CASSFPGAFGNTIYF	NA	TRBV5-5	NA	TRBJ1-3
CASSLDRVTGVDEQYF	NA	TRBV11-2	TRBD1	TRBJ2-7
CASSSAVPFSGYTF	once	TRBV7-9	NA	TRBJ1-2
CAISDGTGNEKLFF	NA	TRBV10-3	TRBD1	TRBJ1-4
CASSLDASNEQFF	NA	TRBV6-5	NA	TRBJ2-1
CASSRTADQNIQYF	NA	TRBV19	NA	TRBJ2-4
CAILTGYNSNQPQHF	NA	TRBV2	NA	TRBJ1-5